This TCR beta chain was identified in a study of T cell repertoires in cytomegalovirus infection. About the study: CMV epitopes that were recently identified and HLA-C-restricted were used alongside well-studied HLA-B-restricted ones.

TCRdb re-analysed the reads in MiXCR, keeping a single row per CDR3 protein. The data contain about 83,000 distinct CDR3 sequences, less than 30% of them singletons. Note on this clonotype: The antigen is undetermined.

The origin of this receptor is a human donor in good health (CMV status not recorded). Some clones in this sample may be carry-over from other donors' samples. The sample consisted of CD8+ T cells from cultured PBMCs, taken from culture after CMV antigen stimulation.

This CDR3 reads CSARAGTRQNTEAFF. CDR3 DNA: TGCAGTGCTAGAGCCGGGACAAGGCAGAACACTGAAGCTTTCTTT. This rearrangement joins TRBV20-1 to TRBJ1-1, with D perhaps TRBD1 (6 bases). CDR1 DFQATT and CDR2 SNEGSKA come from the germline V gene (reference sequence). The CDR3 contains 15 residues. Between the trimmed V and J ends, which lost 1 base and 1 base, there was a span of 13 bases.